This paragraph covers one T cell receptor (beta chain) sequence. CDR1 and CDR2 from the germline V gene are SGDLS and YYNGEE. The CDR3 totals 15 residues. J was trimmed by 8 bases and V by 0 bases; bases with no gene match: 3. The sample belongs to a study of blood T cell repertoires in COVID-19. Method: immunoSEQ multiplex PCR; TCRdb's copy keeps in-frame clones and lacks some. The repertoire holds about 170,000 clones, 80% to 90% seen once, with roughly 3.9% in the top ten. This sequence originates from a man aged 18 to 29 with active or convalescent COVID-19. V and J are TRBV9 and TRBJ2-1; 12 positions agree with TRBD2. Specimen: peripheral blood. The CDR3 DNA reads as TGTGCCAGCAGCGTAGGACTAGCGGGAGAATATGAGCAGTTCTTC. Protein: CASSVGLAGEYEQFF.